The rows below give T cell receptor beta chains drawn from one sample of a study of blood T cells in healthy people across ages. TCRdb reanalysed the 5' RACE reads using MiXCR and keeps one entry per CDR3 protein. Of hundreds of thousands of distinct CDR3 sequences detected, 53% appear once; the ten largest clones hold roughly 40%. Sequencing was done on a sample of blood. Source of these receptors: a man older than 75 in good health. The CDR3 runs from the conserved cysteine through the conserved F or W. D genes are given only for firm matches. Clone size, where shown, is once, few, many, or a class for clones that have expanded.

>TRBV3-1|TRBJ1-1|TRBD1|-
CASSQTGLETEAFF
TGTGCCAGCAGCCAGACAGGGCTGGAGACTGAAGCTTTCTTT
>TRBV2|TRBJ2-3|TRBD2|-
CASSAEAGGGTDTQYF
TGTGCCAGCAGTGCCGAAGCGGGAGGGGGCACAGATACGCAGTATTTT
>TRBV10-3|TRBJ1-1|-|few
CATHQAGDTEAFF
TGTGCGACCCACCAGGCAGGGGACACTGAAGCTTTCTTT
>TRBV20-1|TRBJ1-5|-|-
CSATRDHRVNNQPQHF
TGCAGTGCTACTAGAGATCACAGGGTCAACAATCAGCCCCAGCATTTT
>TRBV7-9|TRBJ1-1|-|-
CASSPSGAGNTEAFF
TGTGCCAGCAGCCCCTCGGGGGCTGGGAACACTGAAGCTTTCTTT
>TRBV24-1|TRBJ1-5|-|-
CATSESGQPNQPQHF
TGTGCCACCAGTGAATCGGGACAACCCAATCAGCCCCAGCATTTT
>TRBV9|TRBJ2-1|TRBD2|many
CASSVAASGKGEQFF
TGTGCCAGCAGCGTAGCGGCTAGCGGGAAGGGTGAGCAGTTCTTC
>TRBV20-1|TRBJ2-7|-|-
CSARRQEVHRGEQYF
TGCAGTGCTAGACGCCAAGAGGTTCACCGAGGCGAGCAGTACTTC
>TRBV7-8|TRBJ2-7|TRBD1|-
CASSQLSRGQGEQYF
TGTGCCAGCAGCCAGCTCTCTAGGGGGCAGGGCGAGCAGTACTTC
>TRBV25-1|TRBJ2-7|-|few
CASSEQFSYEQYF
TGTGCCAGCAGTGAACAGTTCTCCTACGAGCAGTACTTC